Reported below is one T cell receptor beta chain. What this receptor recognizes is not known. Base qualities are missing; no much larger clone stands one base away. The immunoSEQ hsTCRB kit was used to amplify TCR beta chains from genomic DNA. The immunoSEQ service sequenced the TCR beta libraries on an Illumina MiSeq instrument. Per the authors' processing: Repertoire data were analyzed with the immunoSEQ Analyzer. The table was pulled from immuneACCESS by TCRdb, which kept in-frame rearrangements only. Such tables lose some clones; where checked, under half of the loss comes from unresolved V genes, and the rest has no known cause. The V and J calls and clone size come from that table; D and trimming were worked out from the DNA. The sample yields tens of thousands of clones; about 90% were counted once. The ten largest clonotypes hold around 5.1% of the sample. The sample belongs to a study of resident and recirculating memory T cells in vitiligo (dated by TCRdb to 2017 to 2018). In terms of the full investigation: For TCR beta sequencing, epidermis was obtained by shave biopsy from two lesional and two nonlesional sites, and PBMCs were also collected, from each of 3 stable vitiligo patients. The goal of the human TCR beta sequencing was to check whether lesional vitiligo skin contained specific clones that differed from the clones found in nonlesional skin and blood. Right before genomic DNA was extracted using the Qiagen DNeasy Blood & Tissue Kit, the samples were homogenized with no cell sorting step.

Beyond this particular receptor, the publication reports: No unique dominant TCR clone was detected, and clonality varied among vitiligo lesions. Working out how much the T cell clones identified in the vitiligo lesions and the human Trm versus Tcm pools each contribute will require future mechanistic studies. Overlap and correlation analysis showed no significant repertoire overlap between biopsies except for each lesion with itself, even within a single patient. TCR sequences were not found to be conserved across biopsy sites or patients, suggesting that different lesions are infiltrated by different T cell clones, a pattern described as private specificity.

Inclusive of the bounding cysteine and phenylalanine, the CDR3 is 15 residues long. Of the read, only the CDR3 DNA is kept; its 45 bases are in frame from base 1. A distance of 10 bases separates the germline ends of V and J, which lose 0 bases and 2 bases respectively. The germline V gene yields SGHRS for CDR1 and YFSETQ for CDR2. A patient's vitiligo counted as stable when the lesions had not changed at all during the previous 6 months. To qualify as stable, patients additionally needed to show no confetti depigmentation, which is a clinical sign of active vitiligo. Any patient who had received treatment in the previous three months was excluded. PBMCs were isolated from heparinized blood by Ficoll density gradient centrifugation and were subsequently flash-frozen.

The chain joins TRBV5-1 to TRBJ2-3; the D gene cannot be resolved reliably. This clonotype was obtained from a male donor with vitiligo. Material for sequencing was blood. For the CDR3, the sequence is CASSLEASFTDTQYF. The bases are TGCGCCAGCAGCTTGGAGGCTAGTTTCACAGATACGCAGTATTTT.